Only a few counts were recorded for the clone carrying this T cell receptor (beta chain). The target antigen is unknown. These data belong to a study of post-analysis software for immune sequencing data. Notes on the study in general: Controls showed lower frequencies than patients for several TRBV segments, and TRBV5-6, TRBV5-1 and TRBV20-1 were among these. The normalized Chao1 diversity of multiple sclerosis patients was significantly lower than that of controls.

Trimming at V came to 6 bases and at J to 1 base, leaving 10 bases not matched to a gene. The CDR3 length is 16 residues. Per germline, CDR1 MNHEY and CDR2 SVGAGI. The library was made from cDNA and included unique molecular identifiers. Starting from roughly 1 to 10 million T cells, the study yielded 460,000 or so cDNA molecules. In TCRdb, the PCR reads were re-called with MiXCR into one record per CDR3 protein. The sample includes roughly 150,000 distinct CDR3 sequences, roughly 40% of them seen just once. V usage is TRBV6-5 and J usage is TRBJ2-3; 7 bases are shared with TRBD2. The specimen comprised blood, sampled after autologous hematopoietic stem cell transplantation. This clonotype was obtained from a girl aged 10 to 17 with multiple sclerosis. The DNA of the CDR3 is TGTGCCAGCAGCCCCCTAGCAAGCGGGGGCACAGATACGCAGTATTTT. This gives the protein CASSPLASGGTDTQYF.